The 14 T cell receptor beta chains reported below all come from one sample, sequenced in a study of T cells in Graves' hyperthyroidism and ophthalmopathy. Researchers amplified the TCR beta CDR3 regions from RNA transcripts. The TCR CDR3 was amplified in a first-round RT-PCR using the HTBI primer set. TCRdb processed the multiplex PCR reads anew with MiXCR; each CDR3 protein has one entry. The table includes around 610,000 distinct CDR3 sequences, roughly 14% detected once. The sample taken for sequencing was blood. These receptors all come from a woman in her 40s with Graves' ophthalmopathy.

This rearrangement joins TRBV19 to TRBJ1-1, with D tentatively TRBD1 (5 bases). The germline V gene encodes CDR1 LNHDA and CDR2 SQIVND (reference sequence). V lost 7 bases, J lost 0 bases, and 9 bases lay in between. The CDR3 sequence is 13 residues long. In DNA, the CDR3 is TGTGCCAGTAAAGACAGAGTGAACACTGAAGCTTTCTTT. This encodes CASKDRVNTEAFF.

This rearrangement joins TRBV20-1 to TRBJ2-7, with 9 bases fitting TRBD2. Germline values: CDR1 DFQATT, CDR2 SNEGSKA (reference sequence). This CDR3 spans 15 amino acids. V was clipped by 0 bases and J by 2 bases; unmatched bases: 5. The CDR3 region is CSARDTGTSTYEQYF. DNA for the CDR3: TGCAGTGCTAGAGATACCGGGACTAGCACCTACGAGCAGTACTTC.

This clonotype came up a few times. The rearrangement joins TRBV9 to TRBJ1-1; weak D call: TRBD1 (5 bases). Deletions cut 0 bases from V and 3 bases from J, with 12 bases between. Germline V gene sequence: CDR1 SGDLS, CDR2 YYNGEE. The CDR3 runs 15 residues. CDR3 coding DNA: TGTGCCAGCAGCGTAGGGGGCGGGGCTGACACTGAAGCTTTCTTT. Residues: CASSVGGGADTEAFF.

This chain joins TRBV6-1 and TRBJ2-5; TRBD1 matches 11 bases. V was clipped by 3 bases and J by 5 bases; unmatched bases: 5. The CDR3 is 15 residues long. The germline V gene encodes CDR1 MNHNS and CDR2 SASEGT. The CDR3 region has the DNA TGTGCCAGCAGTGAGGACAGGGGGCTCTGGGAGACCCAGTACTTC. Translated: CASSEDRGLWETQYF.

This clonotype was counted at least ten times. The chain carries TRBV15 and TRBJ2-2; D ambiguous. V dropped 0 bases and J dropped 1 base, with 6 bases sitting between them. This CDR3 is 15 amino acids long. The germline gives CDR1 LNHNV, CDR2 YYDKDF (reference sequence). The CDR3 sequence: CATSRDKLNTGELFF. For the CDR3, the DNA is TGTGCCACCAGCAGAGATAAGTTGAACACCGGGGAGCTGTTTTTT.

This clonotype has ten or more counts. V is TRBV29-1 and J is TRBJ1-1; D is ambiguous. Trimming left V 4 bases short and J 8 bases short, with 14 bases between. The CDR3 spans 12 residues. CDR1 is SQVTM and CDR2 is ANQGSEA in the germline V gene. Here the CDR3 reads CSVAGSDEEAFF. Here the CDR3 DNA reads TGCAGCGTTGCTGGCTCGGATGAGGAAGCTTTCTTT.

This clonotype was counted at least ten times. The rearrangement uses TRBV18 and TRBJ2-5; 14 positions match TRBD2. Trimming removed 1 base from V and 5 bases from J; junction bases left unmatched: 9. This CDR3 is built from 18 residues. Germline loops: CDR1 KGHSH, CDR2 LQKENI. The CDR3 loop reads CASSPRSTSGREWETQYF. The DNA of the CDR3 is TGTGCCAGCTCACCACGTTCGACTAGCGGGAGGGAATGGGAGACCCAGTACTTC.

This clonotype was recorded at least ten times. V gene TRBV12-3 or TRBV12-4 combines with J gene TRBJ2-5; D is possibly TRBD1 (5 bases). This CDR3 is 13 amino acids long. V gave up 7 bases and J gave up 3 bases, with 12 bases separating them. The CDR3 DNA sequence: TGTGCCAGCACCACCGACAGCGAAGAGACCCAGTACTTC. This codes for CASTTDSEETQYF.

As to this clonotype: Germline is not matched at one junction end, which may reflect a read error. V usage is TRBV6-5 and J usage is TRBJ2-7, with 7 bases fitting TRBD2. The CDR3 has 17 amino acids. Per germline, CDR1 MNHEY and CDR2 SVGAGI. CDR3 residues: CASSYSLMGGSSFEQYF. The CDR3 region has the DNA TGTGCCAGCAGTTACTCCCTCATGGGCGGGAGTTCCTTCGAGCAGTACTTC.

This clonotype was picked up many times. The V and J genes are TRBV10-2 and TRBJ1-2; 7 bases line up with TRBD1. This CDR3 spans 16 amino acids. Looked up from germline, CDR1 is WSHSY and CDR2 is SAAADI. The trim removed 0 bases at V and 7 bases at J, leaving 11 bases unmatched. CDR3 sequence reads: CASSESKGTVRSGYTF. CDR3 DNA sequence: TGCGCCAGCAGTGAGTCGAAGGGGACAGTTCGAAGTGGCTACACCTTC.

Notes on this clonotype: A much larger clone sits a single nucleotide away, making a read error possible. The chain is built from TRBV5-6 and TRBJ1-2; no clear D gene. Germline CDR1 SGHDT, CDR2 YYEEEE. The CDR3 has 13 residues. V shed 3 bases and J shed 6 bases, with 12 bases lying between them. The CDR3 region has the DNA TGTGCCAGCAGCTCAACTCCCGGGGATGGCTACACCTTC. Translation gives CASSSTPGDGYTF.

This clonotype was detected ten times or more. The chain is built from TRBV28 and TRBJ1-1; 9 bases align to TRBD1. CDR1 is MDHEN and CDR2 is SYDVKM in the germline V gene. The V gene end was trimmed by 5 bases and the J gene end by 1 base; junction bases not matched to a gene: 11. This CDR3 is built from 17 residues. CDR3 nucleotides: TGTGCCAGCAGTCCGCCTCTCGGGACAGGGACGAACACTGAAGCTTTCTTT. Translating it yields CASSPPLGTGTNTEAFF.

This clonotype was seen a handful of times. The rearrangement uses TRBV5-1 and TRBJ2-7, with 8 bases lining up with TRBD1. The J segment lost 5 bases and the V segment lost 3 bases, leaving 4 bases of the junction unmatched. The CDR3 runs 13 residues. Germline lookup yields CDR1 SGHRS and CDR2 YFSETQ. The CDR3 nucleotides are TGCGCCAGCAGCTCTCAGGGGGCTAACGAGCAGTACTTC. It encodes CASSSQGANEQYF.

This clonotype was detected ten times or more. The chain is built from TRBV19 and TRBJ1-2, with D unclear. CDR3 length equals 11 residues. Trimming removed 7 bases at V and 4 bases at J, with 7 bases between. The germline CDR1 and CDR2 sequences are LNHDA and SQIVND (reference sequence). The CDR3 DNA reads TGTGCCAGTACACAGACCTATGGCTACACCTTC. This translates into CASTQTYGYTF.